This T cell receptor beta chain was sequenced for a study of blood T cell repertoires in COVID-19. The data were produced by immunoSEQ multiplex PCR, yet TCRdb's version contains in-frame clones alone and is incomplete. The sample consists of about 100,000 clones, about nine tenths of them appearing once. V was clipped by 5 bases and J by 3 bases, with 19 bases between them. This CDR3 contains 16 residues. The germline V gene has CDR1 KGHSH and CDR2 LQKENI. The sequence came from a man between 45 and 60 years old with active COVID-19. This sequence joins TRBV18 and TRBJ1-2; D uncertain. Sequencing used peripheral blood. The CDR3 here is CASSLGGIKRDYGYTF. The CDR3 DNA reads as TGTGCCAGCTCATTAGGCGGGATCAAGAGGGACTATGGCTACACCTTC.